This T cell receptor (beta chain) was sequenced in a study of blood T cell repertoires in COVID-19. Study details: Nucleic acid was either cDNA or gDNA, and it came from T cells, B-cell-depleted T cells, or PBMCs.

Profiled with immunoSEQ multiplex PCR; TCRdb holds only in-frame clones, not every one. The sample yields more than 350,000 clones, roughly 88% seen once. The ends lost 5 bases at V and 4 bases at J; junction bases unmatched: 5. There are 14 residues in the CDR3. Germline V lookup: CDR1 SGHNT, CDR2 YENEEA. The receptor's source is a young woman who had been exposed to COVID-19. V usage is TRBV11-3 and J usage is TRBJ2-1, with 7 bases that match TRBD2. What was sequenced was PBMCs or T cells enriched from blood (not recorded which). CDR3 in amino acids: CASSPSGSYNEQFF. The CDR3 DNA sequence: TGTGCCAGCAGCCCTAGCGGCAGTTACAATGAGCAGTTCTTC.